These 6 T cell receptor beta chains came from one sample sequenced in a study of regulatory T cells in long-lasting Graves disease (dated by TCRdb to the early 2020s). Library creation used multiplex PCR. TCRdb records Illumina HiSeq 4000 as the sequencer. To build TCR beta libraries, CDR3 regions were amplified by Arm-PCR using iRepertoire HTBI primers. TCRdb passed the public sequencing reads through fastp at Q25 and MiXCR, retaining productive beta sequences. For every CDR3 protein sequence, its rows merge into one entry that carries the most common genes and DNA. The sample table shows about 470,000 distinct CDR3 sequences, and roughly 21% are seen once. Of the sample, around 7% falls within the top ten clones. The time point label for this specimen denotes: persistent/refractory GD, antithyroid drugs over 5 years with positive TRAb. For both TCR sequencing and RNA sequencing, RNA was extracted from PBMCs in TRIzol.

The sample here was peripheral blood mononuclear cells (PBMCs), taken when the disease was refractory, from a patient treated with antithyroid drugs. These receptors all come from a female donor with Graves disease.

This clonotype was observed a few times. The chain employs TRBV20-1 and TRBJ2-7, with D perhaps TRBD1 or TRBD2 (5 bases each). Looked up from germline, CDR1 is DFQATT and CDR2 is SNEGSKA (reference sequence). This CDR3 contains 12 residues. Between the trimmed V and J ends, which lost 5 bases and 2 bases, there was a span of 10 bases. This chain's CDR3 is CSASGLAYEQYF. CDR3 bases: TGCAGTGCTTCGGGGCTTGCCTACGAGCAGTACTTC.

The chain carries TRBV6-1 and TRBJ1-2; no reliable D call. This CDR3 contains 13 residues. V lost 6 bases and J lost 7, with 15 bases in between. In germline, CDR1 is MNHNS, CDR2 SASEGT. CDR3 in DNA: TGTGCCAGCAGCCCGGACCGGCCCTCTGGCTACACCTTC. Translating it yields CASSPDRPSGYTF.

This clonotype was detected many times. The genes are TRBV12-5 and TRBJ2-7; 8 bases match TRBD1. Per the germline V gene, CDR1 is LGHNT and CDR2 is FRNRAP. This CDR3 region has 19 residues. Germline trimming cut 1 base from V and 6 bases from J; bases unmatched to any gene: 20. The CDR3 region has the DNA TGTGCTAGTGGTTTGGATACTCCCCCGAAGGTGGACAGGGAGAGCGAGCAGTACTTC. Protein: CASGLDTPPKVDRESEQYF.

This clonotype was picked up a small number of times. This chain links TRBV20-1 with TRBJ2-5; D is unclear. There are 13 residues in the CDR3. From germline, CDR1 is DFQATT and CDR2 SNEGSKA (reference sequence). V lost 4 bases and J lost 1, with 10 bases in between. CDR3 protein: CSAKQPFQETQYF. In DNA, the CDR3 is TGCAGTGCTAAACAACCCTTCCAAGAGACCCAGTACTTC.

At least ten counts were recorded for this clonotype. The chain uses TRBV2 and TRBJ2-7; D unresolved. V was trimmed by 8 bases and J by 6 bases, leaving 14 bases between them. The germline CDR1 and CDR2 sequences are SNHLY and FYNNEI. The CDR3 sequence is 12 residues long. The CDR3 is CASHGISSEQYF. CDR3 nucleotides: TGTGCCAGCCACGGAATAAGTAGCGAGCAGTACTTC.

The J gene is TRBJ1-1, the V gene TRBV6-1; the D is unclear. The CDR3 runs 11 residues. Germline assignment: CDR1 MNHNS and CDR2 SASEGT. The V gene lost 6 bases and the J gene lost 5 bases, with 7 bases spanning the gap. The CDR3 sequence: CASRRATEAFF. In nucleotides, the CDR3 is TGTGCCAGCAGGAGGGCTACTGAAGCTTTCTTT.